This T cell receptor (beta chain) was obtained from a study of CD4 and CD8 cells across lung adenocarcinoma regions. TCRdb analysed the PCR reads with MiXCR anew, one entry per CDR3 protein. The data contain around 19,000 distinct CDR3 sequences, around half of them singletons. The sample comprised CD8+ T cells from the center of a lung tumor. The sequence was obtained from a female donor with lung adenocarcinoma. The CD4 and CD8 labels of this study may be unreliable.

Written as DNA, the CDR3 is TGTGCCAGCAGCTCCCCGGGGCGGGGGAAATACAATGAGCAGTTCTTC. Amino acid sequence: CASSSPGRGKYNEQFF. The chain joins TRBV6-2 or TRBV6-3 to TRBJ2-1, with 7 bases fitting TRBD2. This CDR3 has 16 residues. V lost 6 bases to trimming and J lost 4 bases; unmatched junction nucleotides: 12. Germline CDR1 reads MNHEY; CDR2 reads SVGEGT.